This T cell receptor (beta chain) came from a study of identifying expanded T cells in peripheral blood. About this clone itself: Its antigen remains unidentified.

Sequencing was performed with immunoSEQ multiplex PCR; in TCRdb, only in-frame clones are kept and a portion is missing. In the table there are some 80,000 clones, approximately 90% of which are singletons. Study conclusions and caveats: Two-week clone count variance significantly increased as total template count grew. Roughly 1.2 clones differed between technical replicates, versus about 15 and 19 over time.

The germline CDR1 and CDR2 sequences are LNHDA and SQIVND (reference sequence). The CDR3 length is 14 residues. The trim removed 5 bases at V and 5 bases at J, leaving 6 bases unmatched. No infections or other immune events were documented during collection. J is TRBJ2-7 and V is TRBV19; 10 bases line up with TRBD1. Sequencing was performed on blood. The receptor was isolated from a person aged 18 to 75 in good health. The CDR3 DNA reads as TGTGCCAGTAGTCTGGGACAGGGGACCCACGAGCAGTACTTC. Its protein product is CASSLGQGTHEQYF. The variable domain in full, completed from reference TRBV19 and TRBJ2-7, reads DGGITQSPKYLFRKEGQNVTLSCEQNLNHDAMYWYRQDPGQGLRLIYYSQIVNDFQKGDIAEGYSVSREKKESFPLTVTSAQKNPTAFYLCASSLGQGTHEQYFGPGTRLTVT.